This TCR beta chain was obtained from a study of shared clonotypes between healthy human individuals. Turning to the study itself: The study drew on a couple of women and three men aged 18 to 49 as donors. Findings and caveats of the study: Estimated richness was generally greater in naive than memory subsets.

CDR1 is SGHRS, CDR2 YFSETQ, per germline. The CDR3 has 15 residues. V trimming: 0 bases; J trimming: 5 bases; junction bases outside the gene matches: 6. CD45RO-negative, CCR7-positively selected cells formed the naive CD8 fraction, excluding terminally differentiated effector memory CD45RA+ cells. In the original workflow: Filtering was not the same, since immunoSEQ gave junction-only sequences without quality scores. Assay: immunoSEQ multiplex PCR; the TCRdb copy retains only in-frame clones and omits some. The DNA was the basis for D and trimming; V, J and clone size are from that table. This sample has some 800,000 clones, with 85% to 95% found just once. Points on this clone: Antigen specificity is unknown.

This clonotype was sampled from a man younger than 40 in good health. This rearrangement joins TRBV5-1 to TRBJ1-1, with 8 nucleotides matching TRBD1. The specimen was naive CD8+ T cells sorted from blood. CDR3 coding DNA: TGCGCCAGCAGCTTGGCGCAGGGGGCCCGGACTGAAGCTTTCTTT. It translates to CASSLAQGARTEAFF.